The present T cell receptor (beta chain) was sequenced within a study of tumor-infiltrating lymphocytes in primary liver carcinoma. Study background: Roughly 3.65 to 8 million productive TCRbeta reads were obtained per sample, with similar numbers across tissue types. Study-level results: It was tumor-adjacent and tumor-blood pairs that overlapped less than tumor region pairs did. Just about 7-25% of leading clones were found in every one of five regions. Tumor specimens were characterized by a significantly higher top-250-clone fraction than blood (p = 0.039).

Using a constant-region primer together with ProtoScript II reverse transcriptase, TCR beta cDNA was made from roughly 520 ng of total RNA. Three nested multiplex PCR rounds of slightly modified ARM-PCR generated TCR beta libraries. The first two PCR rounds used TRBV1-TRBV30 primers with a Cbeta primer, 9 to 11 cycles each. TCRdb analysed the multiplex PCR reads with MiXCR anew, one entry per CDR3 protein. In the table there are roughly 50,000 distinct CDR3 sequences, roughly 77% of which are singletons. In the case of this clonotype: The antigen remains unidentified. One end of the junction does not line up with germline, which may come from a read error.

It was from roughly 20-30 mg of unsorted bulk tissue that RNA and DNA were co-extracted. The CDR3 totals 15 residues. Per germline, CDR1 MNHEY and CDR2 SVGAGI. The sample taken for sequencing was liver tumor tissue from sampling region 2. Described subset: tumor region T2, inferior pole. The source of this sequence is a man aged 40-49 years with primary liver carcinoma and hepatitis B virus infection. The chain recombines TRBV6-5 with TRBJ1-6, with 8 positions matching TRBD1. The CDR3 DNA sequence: TGTGCCAGCAGTTTGACAGGGGACCCTAATTCACCCCACCACTTT. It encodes CASSLTGDPNSPHHF.